The rows below give T cell receptor beta chains drawn from one sample of a study of T cell responses to AZD1222 COVID-19 vaccine. Repertoires were generated with immunoSEQ multiplex PCR, while TCRdb's copy carries only in-frame clones and drops some. The sample lists approximately 120,000 clones; 80% to 90% were seen once. The material was peripheral blood, obtained on day 0 of AZD1222 vaccination. The source is an adult in good health. Each CDR3 is given with its conserved first and last residue. The order of the fields is J gene, V gene, D gene, clone size, CDR3 DNA, CDR3 protein. The D gene is left open where the match is weak. Only part of the rows carry a size: once, few, many, or a class if the clone is expanded.

J: TRBJ2-1
V: TRBV18
D: NA
size: NA
DNA: TGTGCCAGCTCGCAGATAGTGAGCTCCTACAATGAGCAGTTCTTC
CDR3: CASSQIVSSYNEQFF

J: TRBJ1-2
V: TRBV14
D: NA
size: NA
DNA: TGTGCCAGCAGCCCTGGAATCTTCCGTGGCTACACCTTC
CDR3: CASSPGIFRGYTF

J: TRBJ2-1
V: TRBV5-1
D: TRBD2
size: NA
DNA: TGCGCCAGCAGCCAGGGCCTAGCGGCCAACTACAATGAGCAGTTCTTC
CDR3: CASSQGLAANYNEQFF

J: TRBJ1-1
V: TRBV21-1
D: NA
size: NA
DNA: TGTGCCAGCAGCAAGAGAAGAGGGGGTCGGAACACTGAAGCTTTCTTT
CDR3: CASSKRRGGRNTEAFF

J: TRBJ2-7
V: TRBV27
D: NA
size: NA
DNA: TGTGCCTTCCAGCGTAGAGTCGCCAATTACAAATCCTACGAGCAGTACTTC
CDR3: CAFQRRVANYKSYEQYF

J: TRBJ1-6
V: TRBV28
D: NA
size: NA
DNA: TGTGCCAGCTCCGGGCAGGGTTTCAATTCACCCCTCCACTTT
CDR3: CASSGQGFNSPLHF

J: TRBJ1-2
V: TRBV7-2
D: NA
size: NA
DNA: TGTGCCAGCAGTCCTCGAGGACAACCCAACTATGGCTACACCTTC
CDR3: CASSPRGQPNYGYTF

J: TRBJ2-2
V: TRBV7-2
D: NA
size: NA
DNA: TGTGCCAGCCGATCATTCGTCCTAAGCGCCACCGGGGAGCTGTTTTTT
CDR3: CASRSFVLSATGELFF

J: TRBJ1-1
V: TRBV12-3/TRBV12-4
D: NA
size: NA
DNA: TGTGCCAGCACCTTTCTAGGGAACACTGAAGCTTTCTTT
CDR3: CASTFLGNTEAFF

J: TRBJ1-4
V: TRBV6-5
D: NA
size: NA
DNA: TGTGCCAGCAGCTGGACTAAGGATGAAAAACTGTTTTTT
CDR3: CASSWTKDEKLFF

J: TRBJ1-2
V: TRBV7-2
D: TRBD1
size: NA
DNA: TGTGCCAGCAGTCCTCCGCGAAGGGAGGGGGCTGTTGGCTACACCTTC
CDR3: CASSPPRREGAVGYTF

J: TRBJ1-6
V: TRBV2
D: NA
size: NA
DNA: TGTGCCAGCAGGCTCGAGGGTTCTCCACCCCTCCACTTT
CDR3: CASRLEGSPPLHF

J: TRBJ2-1
V: TRBV4-3
D: TRBD2
size: NA
DNA: TGCGCCAGCAGCCAAGATCGAGCGGGGGAGGGCGATGAGCAGTTCTTC
CDR3: CASSQDRAGEGDEQFF

J: TRBJ2-3
V: TRBV30
D: TRBD2
size: NA
DNA: TGTGCCTGGAGTTCACTAGCGGGAGTCGGAGATACGCAGTATTTT
CDR3: CAWSSLAGVGDTQYF

J: TRBJ1-3
V: TRBV9
D: NA
size: NA
DNA: TGTGCCAGCAGCGTAAGGGCAGACTCTGGAAACACCATATATTTT
CDR3: CASSVRADSGNTIYF

J: TRBJ2-3
V: TRBV7-2
D: TRBD2
size: NA
DNA: TGTGCCAGCAGCCCCGGACTAGCGGGGGGGCGTTCATCAGATACGCAGTATTTT
CDR3: CASSPGLAGGRSSDTQYF

J: TRBJ2-7
V: TRBV27
D: TRBD2
size: NA
DNA: TGTGCCAGCAGTTACAGAGCGGGGGGAGTCTACGAGCAGTACTTC
CDR3: CASSYRAGGVYEQYF

J: TRBJ1-1
V: TRBV10-2
D: NA
size: NA
DNA: TGCGCCAGCAGTGAGTCCGGGACTTACATTATGAACACTGAAGCTTTCTTT
CDR3: CASSESGTYIMNTEAFF

J: TRBJ2-1
V: TRBV29-1
D: NA
size: NA
DNA: TGCAGCGTTGACAGAAGCTCCTACAATGAGCAGTTCTTC
CDR3: CSVDRSSYNEQFF

J: TRBJ1-3
V: TRBV5-1
D: NA
size: NA
DNA: TGCGCCAGCAGCTTTAACAGGTCCTACGGAAACACCATATATTTT
CDR3: CASSFNRSYGNTIYF

J: TRBJ2-7
V: TRBV5-1
D: NA
size: NA
DNA: TGCGCCAGCAGCCCACGAGAGCACGGGATGGTCTACGAGCAGTACTTC
CDR3: CASSPREHGMVYEQYF

J: TRBJ1-2
V: TRBV6-5
D: TRBD1
size: NA
DNA: TGTGCCAGCAGTCTCGGGACAGGATATGGCTACACCTTC
CDR3: CASSLGTGYGYTF

J: TRBJ1-1
V: TRBV3-1/TRBV3-2
D: NA
size: NA
DNA: TGTGCCAGCAGCCAGGCGTTCAGTACTCGAGCTTTCTTT
CDR3: CASSQAFSTRAFF

J: TRBJ1-5
V: TRBV29-1
D: NA
size: few
DNA: TGCAGCGTTGCGGGGACCGCCGGGGTCAATCAGCCCCAGCATTTT
CDR3: CSVAGTAGVNQPQHF

J: TRBJ1-2
V: TRBV28
D: TRBD1
size: NA
DNA: TGTGCCAGCAATCTCGGGACAGCCAATGGCTACACCTTC
CDR3: CASNLGTANGYTF

J: TRBJ1-1
V: TRBV5-1
D: NA
size: NA
DNA: TGCGCCAGCAGCTTGGGGCTTGGAGTGTTCACTGAAGCTTTCTTT
CDR3: CASSLGLGVFTEAFF

J: TRBJ1-3
V: TRBV7-2
D: TRBD1
size: NA
DNA: TGTGCCAGCAGCTTAGCGGACAGGGGTCTTAGCTCTGGAAACACCATATATTTT
CDR3: CASSLADRGLSSGNTIYF

J: TRBJ1-5
V: TRBV19
D: NA
size: NA
DNA: TGTGCCAGTAGTACCTGGTATGGGGGCAATCAGCCCCAGCATTTT
CDR3: CASSTWYGGNQPQHF

J: TRBJ1-3
V: TRBV19
D: NA
size: NA
DNA: TGTGCCAGTAGGATAGCCTCTGGAAACACCATATATTTT
CDR3: CASRIASGNTIYF

J: TRBJ1-2
V: TRBV4-2
D: NA
size: NA
DNA: TGTGCCAGCAGCCGCTCTCGAACCCCTGATAGGAACTTC
CDR3: CASSRSRTPDRNF

J: TRBJ2-7
V: TRBV12-3/TRBV12-4
D: NA
size: NA
DNA: TGTGCCAGCAGTTCACGCTACGAGCAGTACTTC
CDR3: CASSSRYEQYF

J: TRBJ1-2
V: TRBV18
D: NA
size: NA
DNA: TGTGCCAGCTCACCAATGGTCTCCAATGGCTACACCTTC
CDR3: CASSPMVSNGYTF

J: TRBJ2-6
V: TRBV29-1
D: NA
size: NA
DNA: TGCAGCGTTGGAGTGGGTGGGTCTGGGGCCAACGTCCTGACTTTC
CDR3: CSVGVGGSGANVLTF

J: TRBJ1-5
V: TRBV7-2
D: NA
size: NA
DNA: TGTGCCAGCAGCCAGGACAGTGATATCCATCAGCCCCAGCATTTT
CDR3: CASSQDSDIHQPQHF

J: TRBJ2-5
V: TRBV5-1
D: TRBD1
size: NA
DNA: TGCGCCAGCAGCCCAGAGGGGGACAGGGGGCCCTTGGGGACCCAGTACTTC
CDR3: CASSPEGDRGPLGTQYF

J: TRBJ1-2
V: TRBV28
D: NA
size: NA
DNA: TGTGCCAGCAGTTTCGGGGATCGGGGCTACACCTTC
CDR3: CASSFGDRGYTF

J: TRBJ1-3
V: TRBV5-1
D: NA
size: NA
DNA: TGCGCCAGCAGCAGTGGGACGGTATCCTCTGGAAACACCATATATTTT
CDR3: CASSSGTVSSGNTIYF

J: TRBJ2-3
V: TRBV6-5
D: NA
size: NA
DNA: TGTGCCAGCGCCTCCGTTGTAGATACGCAGTATTTT
CDR3: CASASVVDTQYF

J: TRBJ2-2
V: TRBV19
D: NA
size: NA
DNA: TGTGCCAGTAGTATAGAAGGGACACACAACACCGGGGAGCTGTTTTTT
CDR3: CASSIEGTHNTGELFF

J: TRBJ2-1
V: TRBV11-3
D: NA
size: once
DNA: TGTGCCAGCAGCTTATACAGTACCGTTGAGCAGTTCTTC
CDR3: CASSLYSTVEQFF

J: TRBJ1-3
V: TRBV6-4
D: NA
size: NA
DNA: TGTGCCAGCTACTCGACGGGAAACACCATATATTTT
CDR3: CASYSTGNTIYF

J: TRBJ2-1
V: TRBV30
D: TRBD2
size: NA
DNA: TGTGCCTGCTGGGCTAGCGGGATTCGTAATGAGCAGTTCTTC
CDR3: CACWASGIRNEQFF

J: TRBJ1-1
V: TRBV7-3
D: NA
size: NA
DNA: TGTGCCAGCAGCGCAGACAGAACCAACACTGAAGCTTTCTTT
CDR3: CASSADRTNTEAFF

J: TRBJ1-5
V: TRBV3-1/TRBV3-2
D: NA
size: NA
DNA: TGTGCCAGCAGCCAAGAGCACCCCAGAGTTAATCAGCCCCAGCATTTT
CDR3: CASSQEHPRVNQPQHF

J: TRBJ1-1
V: TRBV7-9
D: NA
size: NA
DNA: TGTGCCAGCAGCTTAGGTCCGGGTGTCCCTGAAGCTTTCTTT
CDR3: CASSLGPGVPEAFF

J: TRBJ2-1
V: TRBV18
D: NA
size: NA
DNA: TGTGCCAGCTCACAGAACATGTTGGACGAGCAGTTCTTC
CDR3: CASSQNMLDEQFF

J: TRBJ1-4
V: TRBV11-2
D: NA
size: NA
DNA: TGTGCCAGCAGCCATTCGACAGCCAGTCCTGAAAAACTGTTTTTT
CDR3: CASSHSTASPEKLFF

J: TRBJ2-3
V: TRBV7-2
D: NA
size: NA
DNA: TGTGCCAGCAGGTCTGCGGGTTCAAGAGATACGCAGTATTTT
CDR3: CASRSAGSRDTQYF

J: TRBJ2-7
V: TRBV11-2
D: NA
size: NA
DNA: TGTGCCAGCAGCTTAGAGGGTCTACAATTTGCCGACGAGCAGTACTTC
CDR3: CASSLEGLQFADEQYF

J: TRBJ2-1
V: TRBV9
D: NA
size: NA
DNA: TGTGCCAGCAGCGTATCAGGGCGCGTATTGTTCTTC
CDR3: CASSVSGRVLFF

J: TRBJ2-3
V: TRBV7-3
D: NA
size: NA
DNA: TGTGCCAGCAGCTTCAACACAGATACGCAGTATTTT
CDR3: CASSFNTDTQYF

J: TRBJ2-1
V: TRBV27
D: NA
size: NA
DNA: TGTGCCAGCAGTCAATCCTACAATGAGCAGTTCTTC
CDR3: CASSQSYNEQFF

J: TRBJ2-1
V: TRBV2
D: NA
size: NA
DNA: TGTGCCAGCAGACCCGGGGCAGCAGGGGACAATGAGCAGTTCTTC
CDR3: CASRPGAAGDNEQFF

J: TRBJ1-2
V: TRBV4-1
D: NA
size: NA
DNA: TGCGCCAGCAGCCTTTTACTTGGGTTTAACTATGGCTACACCTTC
CDR3: CASSLLLGFNYGYTF

J: TRBJ2-3
V: TRBV6-1
D: NA
size: NA
DNA: TGTGCCAGCAGTGAAGCAATCCCATCGAGCCATACGCAGTATTTT
CDR3: CASSEAIPSSHTQYF

J: TRBJ1-5
V: TRBV29-1
D: TRBD1
size: NA
DNA: TGCAGCGCCGCGGACAGGGATCAGCCCCAGCATTTT
CDR3: CSAADRDQPQHF

J: TRBJ2-7
V: TRBV7-9
D: TRBD2
size: NA
DNA: TGTGCCAGCAGCTTCTACTATAGCGGGAGGGCCCTCCGGGAGCAGTACTTC
CDR3: CASSFYYSGRALREQYF

J: TRBJ1-2
V: TRBV25-1
D: NA
size: few
DNA: TGTGCCAGCAGTGAAAATGGCCGCGGCGGTACAGGCTACACCTTC
CDR3: CASSENGRGGTGYTF

J: TRBJ2-7
V: TRBV7-9
D: NA
size: NA
DNA: TGTGCCAGCAGCCCATGGCGTGGCTTCTCCTACGAGCAGTACTTC
CDR3: CASSPWRGFSYEQYF